Each of the 29 T cell receptor beta chains below was sequenced from the same sample in a study of early stage breast cancer tumors. Here immunoSEQ multiplex PCR was the method, and the copy in TCRdb shows in-frame clones only, minus some. The sample holds roughly 56,000 clones, about 80% seen once. The sample comprised blood. The origin of the receptors is a person aged 25 to 45 with breast cancer.

V usage is TRBV7-9 and J usage is TRBJ2-7; D assignment may be TRBD1 or TRBD2 (5 bases each). V gave up 1 base and J gave up 2 bases, with 12 bases separating them. Germline CDR1 is SEHNR and CDR2 is FQNEAQ (reference sequence). The CDR3 has 15 residues. CDR3 in DNA: TGTGCCAGCAGCTTAGTTGGGGGTTCCGCCTACGAGCAGTACTTC. This gives the protein CASSLVGGSAYEQYF.

Turning to this clone: One end of the junction varies from germline; a read error may be responsible. The chain uses TRBV7-7 and TRBJ2-5; 13 positions agree with TRBD2. Looked up from germline, CDR1 is SSHAT and CDR2 is FNYEAQ (reference sequence). This CDR3 region has 18 residues. The CDR3 spells CASSLTTRTSGRSETQYF. In DNA form, the CDR3 reads TGTGCTAGCAGCCTCACCACTCGGACTAGCGGGAGATCAGAGACCCAGTACTTC.

V and J are TRBV7-9 and TRBJ2-3, with 9 positions matching TRBD1. Per the germline V gene, CDR1 is SEHNR and CDR2 is FQNEAQ (reference sequence). With V trimmed by 5 bases and J by 1 base, 10 bases remained unmatched. This CDR3 is built from 17 residues. CDR3 DNA sequence: TGTGCCAGCAGCACGGCGGGACAGGGTTGGGGCACAGATACGCAGTATTTT. This sequence encodes CASSTAGQGWGTDTQYF.

The chain employs TRBV5-1 and TRBJ2-2, with D tentatively TRBD2 (7 bases). With 7 bases removed from V and 4 bases from J, the gap between germline ends came to 11 bases. Germline assignment: CDR1 SGHRS and CDR2 YFSETQ. This CDR3 spans 13 amino acids. The CDR3: CASERGGTGELFF. CDR3 nucleotides: TGCGCCAGCGAGAGGGGGGGCACCGGGGAGCTGTTTTTT.

CDR3 nucleotides: TGTGCCAGCAGCGAGGGACAGTTGTCGAACACCGGGGAGCTGTTTTTT. It encodes CASSEGQLSNTGELFF. V usage is TRBV9 and J usage is TRBJ2-2; 7 positions agree with TRBD1. J gave up 0 bases and V 3 bases, and 5 bases lay outside the gene matches. The CDR3 has 16 residues. CDR1 is SGDLS, CDR2 YYNGEE, per germline. The complete variable domain, with remaining parts taken from reference TRBV9 and TRBJ2-2, reads DSGVTQTPKHLITATGQRVTLRCSPRSGDLSVYWYQQSLDQGLQFLIQYYNGEERAKGNILERFSAQQFPDLHSELNLSSLELGDSALYFCASSEGQLSNTGELFFGEGSRLTVL.

The rearrangement links TRBV29-1 to TRBJ1-2, with a weak D call TRBD1 (6 bases). Trimming left V 3 bases short and J 4 bases short, with 15 bases between. Germline V gives CDR1 SQVTM, CDR2 ANQGSEA. CDR3 size: 14 residues. The CDR3 bases are TGCAGCGTTGACTTCGGACAGACCATCTATGGCTACACCTTC. It translates to CSVDFGQTIYGYTF.

This chain links TRBV15 with TRBJ1-3; D is unresolved. Germline V gene data show CDR1 as LNHNV and CDR2 as YYDKDF (reference sequence). Trimming pared 2 bases from V and 0 bases from J, leaving 5 bases between. The CDR3 totals 14 residues. CDR3 residues: CATSRQLSGNTIYF. The CDR3 DNA follows: TGTGCCACCAGCAGACAGCTCTCTGGAAACACCATATATTTT.

The V and J genes are TRBV29-1 and TRBJ2-5; 7 nucleotides line up with TRBD2. Germline V gene data show CDR1 as SQVTM and CDR2 as ANQGSEA. V gave up 6 bases and J gave up 5 bases; unmatched junction bases: 12. The CDR3 is made up of 14 amino acids. The CDR3 loop reads CSVDVGEGRETQYF. For the CDR3, the DNA is TGCAGCGTGGATGTTGGGGAGGGCCGGGAGACCCAGTACTTC. The full variable domain, rest sourced from reference TRBV29-1 and TRBJ2-5, is SAVISQKPSRDICQRGTSLTIQCQVDSQVTMMFWYRQQPGQSLTLIATANQGSEATYESGFVIDKFPISRPNLTFSTLTVSNMSPEDSSIYLCSVDVGEGRETQYFGPGTRLLVL.

The count of this clone is one. The chain uses TRBV7-9 and TRBJ2-1; 11 nucleotides align to TRBD2. With 3 bases clipped from V and 8 bases from J, the junction kept 3 bases outside the gene matches. The germline CDR1 and CDR2 sequences are SEHNR and FQNEAQ (reference sequence). The CDR3 consists of 14 residues. The CDR3 reads CASSLGLAVDEQFF. CDR3 in DNA: TGTGCCAGCAGCTTGGGACTAGCGGTCGATGAGCAGTTCTTC. Looking up the rest from reference TRBV7-9 and TRBJ2-1 gives the full variable domain: DTGVSQNPRHKITKRGQNVTFRCDPISEHNRLYWYRQTLGQGPEFLTYFQNEAQLEKSRLLSDRFSAERPKGSFSTLEIQRTEQGDSAMYLCASSLGLAVDEQFFGPGTRLTVL.

CDR3 sequence reads: CASSKDSLNEKLFF. CDR3 bases: TGTGCCAGCAGCAAGGACAGCCTAAATGAAAAACTGTTTTTT. The chain is built from TRBV5-6 and TRBJ1-4; tentatively, D is TRBD1 (6 bases). The V end lost 4 bases, the J end lost 5 bases, and 12 bases lay between the germline ends. There are 14 residues in the CDR3. Germline V gene lookup returns CDR1 SGHDT and CDR2 YYEEEE.

Only one count was recorded for this clone. The chain links TRBV7-9 to TRBJ2-1; 7 bases agree with TRBD2. Germline V gene lookup returns CDR1 SEHNR and CDR2 FQNEAQ (reference sequence). Unmatched junction bases numbered 8, after V lost 5 bases and J lost 7 bases. CDR3 length: 14 amino acids. The CDR3 sequence: CASSQAGPWNEQFF. The DNA of the CDR3 is TGTGCCAGCAGCCAAGCGGGGCCTTGGAATGAGCAGTTCTTC.

The rearrangement links TRBV5-6 to TRBJ2-7, with a possible D match to TRBD1 (5 bases). V gave up 2 bases and J gave up 2 bases, with 11 bases separating them. This CDR3 is 14 amino acids long. CDR1 and CDR2 (germline): SGHDT, YYEEEE. This CDR3 reads CASSLTGATYEQYF. CDR3 nucleotides: TGTGCCAGCAGCTTAACAGGTGCTACCTACGAGCAGTACTTC.

The rearrangement joins TRBV7-8 to TRBJ2-1; 12 bases map to TRBD2. Germline-derived CDR1 and CDR2 are SGHVS and FQNEAQ. The CDR3 is 20 amino acids. The J segment lost 3 bases and the V segment lost 1 base, leaving 13 bases of the junction unmatched. The CDR3 DNA reads TGTGCCAGCAGCTTAGGGTGGAGGACTAGCGGGATGCGGATCTACAATGAGCAGTTCTTC. As protein: CASSLGWRTSGMRIYNEQFF.

The rearrangement links TRBV10-2 to TRBJ1-5; D may be TRBD1 (6 bases). Trimming removed 4 bases at V and 7 bases at J, with 11 bases between. Germline loops: CDR1 WSHSY, CDR2 SAAADI. The CDR3 spans 13 residues. Written as DNA, the CDR3 is TGCGCCAGCAGTGCAGGGGATGGACAGCCCCAGCATTTT. Translated, it gives CASSAGDGQPQHF.

The chain couples TRBV9 to TRBJ2-5; 14 positions agree with TRBD2. This CDR3 comprises 18 residues. Germline loops: CDR1 SGDLS, CDR2 YYNGEE. Germline trimming cut 0 bases from V and 0 bases from J; bases unmatched to any gene: 4. The CDR3 DNA follows: TGTGCCAGCAGCGTAGGGGGACTAGCGGGGGCATACCAAGAGACCCAGTACTTC. The encoded protein is CASSVGGLAGAYQETQYF.

This clone was detected once. The gene calls are TRBV30 and TRBJ2-3; the D gene could be TRBD1 or TRBD2 (5 bases each). V was shortened by 5 bases and J by 3 bases, with 15 bases between the two germline ends. The germline gives CDR1 GTSNPN, CDR2 SVGIG (reference sequence). CDR3 length: 14 residues. The CDR3 loop is CAWGISRGTDTQYF. The CDR3 nucleotides are TGTGCCTGGGGCATCTCGAGGGGTACAGATACGCAGTATTTT.

This clone has only one observation. The chain has TRBV2 and TRBJ2-5; D ambiguous. The CDR3 extends over 13 amino acids. V shed 7 bases and J shed 5 bases, with 14 bases lying between them. Germline CDR1 reads SNHLY; CDR2 reads FYNNEI. The CDR3 DNA is TGTGCCAGCACCCTCTACGGCTTGGAGACCCAGTACTTC. Amino acids: CASTLYGLETQYF.

This clone was detected only a few times. The chain recombines TRBV4-2 with TRBJ2-3; 11 bases agree with TRBD2. This CDR3 spans 17 amino acids. Germline loops: CDR1 LGHNA, CDR2 YNFKEQ. V trimming: 4 bases; J trimming: 4 bases; junction bases outside the gene matches: 10. CDR3 DNA sequence: TGTGCCAGCAGCCCCCAAGCAGCTAGCGGGAGGTCAGATACGCAGTATTTT. The encoded protein is CASSPQAASGRSDTQYF.

This clone was observed a handful of times. This sequence joins TRBV7-6 and TRBJ1-4; D unclear. The CDR3 has 13 amino acids. The germline V gene has CDR1 SGHVS and CDR2 FNYEAQ. With 1 base removed from V and 8 bases from J, the gap between germline ends came to 8 bases. CDR3 nucleotide sequence: TGTGCCAGCAGCTTAGGTAGAAGCGAAAAACTGTTTTTT. Protein product: CASSLGRSEKLFF.

The V gene is TRBV10-3, the J gene TRBJ2-1; 9 bases are a match to TRBD2. The V gene end was trimmed by 0 bases and the J gene end by 8 bases; junction bases not matched to a gene: 11. From germline, CDR1 is ENHRY and CDR2 SYGVKD. This CDR3 contains 17 residues. CDR3 residues: CAISESLRASGTHEQFF. CDR3 DNA sequence: TGTGCCATCAGTGAGTCCCTACGGGCTAGCGGGACACATGAGCAGTTCTTC.

V is TRBV7-8 and J is TRBJ1-5; unclear D gene. The germline CDR1 and CDR2 sequences are SGHVS and FQNEAQ. The CDR3 totals 13 residues. V was cut by 1 base and J by 5 bases, with 6 bases left in between. The CDR3 DNA sequence: TGTGCCAGCAGCTTAGGCAGTTATCAGCCCCAGCATTTT. This codes for CASSLGSYQPQHF.

The rearrangement uses TRBV7-8 and TRBJ2-5, with 8 positions matching TRBD2. The CDR3 is made up of 16 amino acids. CDR1 is SGHVS, CDR2 FQNEAQ, per germline. The ends lost 2 bases at V and 2 bases at J; junction bases unmatched: 7. For the CDR3, the DNA is TGTGCCAGCAGCTTACGTATTAGCGGGATTCAAGAGACCCAGTACTTC. This codes for CASSLRISGIQETQYF.

This rearrangement joins TRBV2 to TRBJ2-1; D perhaps matches TRBD1 (6 bases). V lost 1 base and J 6 bases, leaving 16 bases between the germline ends. Germline CDR1 reads SNHLY; CDR2 reads FYNNEI. This CDR3 has 16 amino acids. The CDR3 nucleotides are TGTGCCAGCAGTGAAGGGCACAGGGTTTTGGTCAATGAGCAGTTCTTC. It encodes CASSEGHRVLVNEQFF.

This chain connects TRBV10-1 to TRBJ2-1, with TRBD1 identical over 9 bases. This CDR3 has 22 amino acids. With 2 bases clipped from V and 2 bases from J, the junction kept 22 bases outside the gene matches. CDR1 WNHNN and CDR2 SYGVQD come from the germline V gene (reference sequence). Written as DNA, the CDR3 is TGCGCCAGCAGTGAGCCCCCCCTACAAGGTCCCCGGGACAGGGATCCCTACAATGAGCAGTTCTTC. Translating it yields CASSEPPLQGPRDRDPYNEQFF.

This chain joins TRBV7-2 and TRBJ1-3; tentative D call: TRBD1 (5 bases). The CDR3 covers 15 residues. Germline V gene data show CDR1 as SGHTA and CDR2 as FQGNSA. The V end was cut by 2 bases, the J end by 2 bases, with 10 bases between. CDR3 bases: TGTGCCAGCAGCTTAAGGGGAATCCCTGGAAACACCATATATTTT. This codes for CASSLRGIPGNTIYF.

The J gene is TRBJ2-7, the V gene TRBV6-5, with no clear D. V dropped 6 bases and J dropped 3 bases, with 15 bases sitting between them. CDR1 and CDR2 from the germline V gene are MNHEY and SVGAGI. This CDR3 is built from 14 residues. The CDR3 region is CASRETNANYEQYF. DNA for the CDR3: TGTGCCAGCAGGGAGACCAACGCAAACTACGAGCAGTACTTC.

This sequence joins TRBV10-1 and TRBJ1-2, with TRBD1 matching 10 bases. The CDR3 contains 13 residues. CDR1 and CDR2 (germline): WNHNN, SYGVQD (reference sequence). After removal of 5 bases from V and 6 bases from J, the junction contained 3 bases not matched to a gene. This CDR3 reads CASSMTGGDGYTF. CDR3 DNA: TGCGCCAGCAGTATGACAGGGGGCGATGGCTACACCTTC.

The chain is built from TRBV18 and TRBJ1-6; D gene uncertain. The length of the CDR3 is 13 residues. V was shortened by 2 bases and J by 9 bases, with 8 bases between the two germline ends. Per the germline V gene, CDR1 is KGHSH and CDR2 is LQKENI. The CDR3 bases are TGTGCCAGCTCACCAGGGCCACCTTCACCCCTCCACTTT. Protein sequence: CASSPGPPSPLHF.

This clone was observed a single time. This chain connects TRBV6-5 to TRBJ2-1; 7 nucleotides line up with TRBD1. Germline CDR1 is MNHEY and CDR2 is SVGAGI. There are 15 residues in the CDR3. V was clipped by 5 bases and J by 4 bases; unmatched bases: 8. The CDR3 bases are TGTGCCAGCAGTAAGACAGGGAGACTGTACAATGAGCAGTTCTTC. Amino acid sequence: CASSKTGRLYNEQFF.